This TCR beta chain emerged from a study of T cells expressing NK-cell markers. Study at large: There were seven HCMV-seropositive donors and one seronegative donor among the eight sequenced. General study points: Of the CD8+ T cells in roughly 6 donors, roughly 1.0-7.5% belonged to dominant NKG2C+ clonotypes.

The CDR3 has 16 residues. Germline lookup yields CDR1 DFQATT and CDR2 SNEGSKA (reference sequence). From the 5' RACE reads, TCRdb lists one entry per CDR3 protein and no DNA. Its clone listing holds about 140,000 distinct CDR3 sequences. About this clonotype: Its matching antigen is unknown.

The TCR comes from a man aged 18 to 29 in good health. The chain uses TRBV20-1 and TRBJ2-1. The specimen sequenced was blood T cells: a sorted CD56 or NKG2C T cell subset, CD4+ or CD8+ T cells, or bulk PBMC T cells (not recorded which). CDR3 region: CSAPDLSGSSYNEQFF.